Below, 22 T cell receptor beta chains from the same sample are listed, as sequenced in a study of shared clonotypes between healthy human individuals. Sequencing was performed with immunoSEQ multiplex PCR; in TCRdb, only in-frame clones are kept and a portion is missing. The sample holds 640,000 or so clones, 60% to 80% seen once. The sample was memory CD4+ T cells sorted from blood. Noted subset: CD45RA-negative fraction. These receptors came from a woman in her twenties or thirties in good health.

The chain employs TRBV29-1 and TRBJ1-2; D perhaps matches TRBD1 (5 bases). CDR1 and CDR2 (germline): SQVTM, ANQGSEA. The CDR3 is 11 amino acids. The V end was cut by 3 bases, the J end by 10 bases, with 12 bases between. CDR3 bases: TGCAGCGTTGAGCTCAGAGGGGCCTACACCTTC. The encoded protein is CSVELRGAYTF.

The V gene is TRBV18, the J gene TRBJ1-2; the D gene is possibly TRBD1 (5 bases). The V and J ends lost 0 bases and 2 bases respectively, with 10 bases between them. The germline V gene encodes CDR1 KGHSH and CDR2 LQKENI. CDR3 size: 15 residues. CDR3: CASSPPLTDNYGYTF. In DNA form, the CDR3 reads TGTGCCAGCTCACCACCGTTGACAGACAACTATGGCTACACCTTC.

This clone came up many times. J is TRBJ1-1 and V is TRBV5-1; unclear D gene. Germline CDR1 SGHRS, CDR2 YFSETQ. The CDR3 runs 12 residues. V was trimmed by 4 bases and J by 0 bases, leaving 4 bases between them. CDR3 nucleotide sequence: TGCGCCAGCAGCCTGTTGAACACTGAAGCTTTCTTT. Protein: CASSLLNTEAFF.

This clone was recorded once. An end of the junction does not agree with germline; a read error may underlie this. The sample contains more than one DNA sequence encoding this CDR3. V gene TRBV28 combines with J gene TRBJ1-1; maybe TRBD1 (5 bases). The CDR3 runs 15 residues. CDR1 and CDR2 from the germline V gene are MDHEN and SYDVKM. This CDR3 is CASSQSGRLNTEAFF. The CDR3 DNA is TGCGCCAGCAGTCAGTCGGGGCGGTTAAACACTGAAGCTTTCTTT.

This clone was picked up a small number of times. This chain connects TRBV2 to TRBJ1-1; perhaps TRBD1 as D (5 bases). From germline, CDR1 is SNHLY and CDR2 FYNNEI. Trimming removed 6 bases at V and 4 bases at J, with 12 bases between. The length of the CDR3 is 13 residues. DNA for the CDR3: TGTGCCAGCAGGTCAGGGAGGTCCACTGAAGCTTTCTTT. The encoded protein is CASRSGRSTEAFF.

This clone was seen a single time. V usage is TRBV11-2 and J usage is TRBJ2-7; tentatively, D is TRBD1 (6 bases). V shed 6 bases and J shed 4 bases, with 16 bases lying between them. This CDR3 comprises 14 residues. CDR1 and CDR2 (germline): SGHAT, FQNNGV. The CDR3 region is CASRSVQGKYEQYF. The CDR3 DNA follows: TGTGCCAGCAGGAGCGTTCAGGGGAAATACGAGCAGTACTTC.

The chain links TRBV5-4 to TRBJ2-3; 7 bases line up with TRBD2. The germline gives CDR1 SGHNT, CDR2 YYREEE (reference sequence). This CDR3 is 15 amino acids long. V shed 0 bases, J shed 1 base, and the junction held 2 bases outside the gene matches. The CDR3 bases are TGTGCCAGCAGCTTGGGGGGGGGAGGCACAGATACGCAGTATTTT. Translating gives CASSLGGGGTDTQYF.

This chain connects TRBV7-2 to TRBJ2-5; D might be TRBD2 (6 bases). Per germline, CDR1 SGHTA and CDR2 FQGNSA. V lost 6 bases and J lost 4, with 15 bases in between. The CDR3 extends over 14 amino acids. CDR3 region: CASSFGTGGETQYF. The CDR3 DNA is TGTGCCAGCAGTTTTGGGACCGGGGGAGAGACCCAGTACTTC.

The chain carries TRBV2 and TRBJ1-5; 7 positions agree with TRBD1. Germline lookup yields CDR1 SNHLY and CDR2 FYNNEI. Trimming took 6 bases from V and 0 from J; bases not matched to a gene: 2. This CDR3 is built from 14 residues. CDR3 DNA: TGTGCCAGCAGAGACAGGGTTAGCAATCAGCCCCAGCATTTT. Translated: CASRDRVSNQPQHF.

The gene calls are TRBV30 and TRBJ2-1, with D maybe TRBD1 (5 bases). Trimming removed 5 bases at V and 0 bases at J, with 8 bases between. Germline V gene lookup returns CDR1 GTSNPN and CDR2 SVGIG (reference sequence). The CDR3 runs 13 residues. The DNA for the CDR3 is TGTGCCTGGGACAGAAACTCCTACAATGAGCAGTTCTTC. Translation gives CAWDRNSYNEQFF.

V is TRBV5-6 and J is TRBJ1-3; 8 bases are shared with TRBD1. The germline gives CDR1 SGHDT, CDR2 YYEEEE. V dropped 0 bases and J dropped 4; count of bases not matched to a gene: 6. This CDR3 contains 16 residues. CDR3 DNA sequence: TGTGCCAGCAGCTTGGCCCCGACAGGGGTCGGAAACACCATATATTTT. Translating gives CASSLAPTGVGNTIYF.

J is TRBJ2-3 and V is TRBV4-2; 11 bases agree with TRBD2. CDR3 length: 16 amino acids. Germline assignment: CDR1 LGHNA and CDR2 YNFKEQ. V was pared by 1 base and J by 0 bases, with 0 bases of the junction left unmatched. In DNA, the CDR3 is TGTGCCAGCAGCCAAGTAGCGGGAGGGAGCACAGATACGCAGTATTTT. Residues: CASSQVAGGSTDTQYF.

This clone was found once. The gene calls are TRBV6-6 and TRBJ1-5; 8 positions agree with TRBD1. The CDR3 spans 14 residues. CDR1 is MNHNY and CDR2 is SVGAGI in the germline V gene (reference sequence). V lost 5 bases, J lost 7 bases, and 7 bases stayed unmatched. The CDR3 DNA follows: TGTGCCAGCAGTGGACAGGGTGACTGGCAGCCCCAGCATTTT. The encoded protein is CASSGQGDWQPQHF.

The V gene is TRBV18, the J gene TRBJ2-4; TRBD2 is a possible D gene (5 bases). CDR1 KGHSH and CDR2 LQKENI come from the germline V gene. The ends were cut back, 6 bases at V and 8 bases at J, with 20 bases in the middle. The CDR3 consists of 15 residues. The chain's CDR3 is CASSPSLGSGDIQYF. The CDR3 bases are TGTGCCAGCTCCCCCTCCTTAGGGAGTGGGGACATTCAGTACTTC.

The rearrangement uses TRBV4-1 and TRBJ2-1; 7 nucleotides align to TRBD1. The length of the CDR3 is 16 residues. Trimming cost V 3 bases and J 1 base; bases outside gene matches: 6. The germline V gene has CDR1 MGHRA and CDR2 YSYEKL. The CDR3 DNA reads TGCGCCAGCAGCCAGAGACAGGGTGTTTCCTACAATGAGCAGTTCTTC. Translation: CASSQRQGVSYNEQFF.

As for this clone: At the DNA level, this CDR3 is encoded by other sequences in the same sample as well. The chain couples TRBV20-1 to TRBJ2-7; D uncertain. CDR1 and CDR2 (germline): DFQATT, SNEGSKA (reference sequence). V lost 6 bases to trimming and J lost 3 bases, with 6 bases between them. CDR3 size: 10 residues. The CDR3 sequence: CSALDYEQYF. CDR3 sequence (DNA): TGCAGTGCCCTGGACTACGAGCAGTACTTC.

The CDR3 protein is CASSLGAGRRGAAKNIQYF. The CDR3 nucleotides read TGTGCCAGCAGTTTAGGGGCGGGAAGGCGTGGCGCGGCCAAAAACATTCAGTACTTC. This rearrangement joins TRBV27 to TRBJ2-4, with D possibly being TRBD2 (6 bases). The germline V gene has CDR1 MNHEY and CDR2 SMNVEV (reference sequence). Trimming stripped 2 bases from V and 1 base from J, with 21 bases between. This CDR3 has 19 residues.

This clone was counted only a few times. The CDR3 region is CASSLVTATEAFF. The CDR3 DNA sequence: TGTGCCAGCAGTTTAGTGACAGCCACTGAAGCTTTCTTT. The J gene is TRBJ1-1, the V gene TRBV28, with D possibly TRBD1 on 5 matching bases. The CDR3 length is 13 residues. Deletions cut 2 bases from V and 4 bases from J, with 8 bases between. Germline lookup yields CDR1 MDHEN and CDR2 SYDVKM.

This clone showed up just a few times. This sequence joins TRBV5-1 and TRBJ2-7; TRBD2 agrees at 8 bases. V was pared by 1 base and J by 6 bases, with 9 bases of the junction left unmatched. Per the germline V gene, CDR1 is SGHRS and CDR2 is YFSETQ. This CDR3 is built from 15 residues. The CDR3 nucleotides are TGCGCCAGCAGCTTGACGGCGGCGGGAGGTTCCGAGCAGTACTTC. It encodes CASSLTAAGGSEQYF.

This clone was seen only once. The rearrangement links TRBV7-9 to TRBJ2-5; D is perhaps TRBD1 or TRBD2 (5 bases each). Germline V gives CDR1 SEHNR, CDR2 FQNEAQ (reference sequence). The germline V and J ends were trimmed by 5 bases and 2 bases, with 9 bases remaining between them. The CDR3 consists of 13 residues. In DNA form, the CDR3 reads TGTGCCAGCAGCAACGGGGCTCAAGAGACCCAGTACTTC. As protein: CASSNGAQETQYF.

The chain couples TRBV14 to TRBJ2-3, with 10 positions matching TRBD1. The CDR3 consists of 16 residues. Germline V gives CDR1 SGHDN, CDR2 FVKESK. V was clipped by 1 base and J by 3 bases; unmatched bases: 4. This chain's CDR3 is CASSQVPGQGTDTQYF. The CDR3 DNA reads TGTGCCAGCAGCCAAGTCCCGGGACAGGGGACAGATACGCAGTATTTT.

V and J are TRBV18 and TRBJ1-2, with D perhaps matching TRBD1 (5 bases). Germline assignment: CDR1 KGHSH and CDR2 LQKENI. This CDR3 has 16 amino acids. Trimming shortened V by 3 bases and J by 0 bases, and 14 bases separated the two germline ends. The CDR3 nucleotides are TGTGCCAGCTCACCGACCGGACTGACAGCTAACTATGGCTACACCTTC. Translated: CASSPTGLTANYGYTF.